This T cell receptor (beta chain) derives from a study of chronic HIV infection and antiretroviral therapy. In TCRdb, the 5' RACE reads were re-called with MiXCR into one record per CDR3 protein. The data contain fewer than 40,000 distinct CDR3 sequences, 8.2% of them singletons. This clonotype was recorded many times. The sequenced material came from peripheral blood. This receptor was obtained from an adult who had HIV and had not received antiretroviral therapy, or was an uninfected healthy control (not recorded which).

CDR3 coding DNA: TGCAGCGTTGAGCTTTTAAGGGAGGCCAAGCAGTTCTTC. Residues: CSVELLREAKQFF. The J gene is TRBJ2-1, the V gene TRBV29-1; a weak D match, TRBD2 (6 bases). The CDR3 spans 13 residues. Trimming cost V 3 bases and J 11 bases, with 17 bases left between them. Looked up from germline, CDR1 is SQVTM and CDR2 is ANQGSEA.